This is a list of T cell receptor beta chains from one sample in a study of OX40 agonist ivuxolimab in advanced cancers. Method: immunoSEQ multiplex PCR; TCRdb's copy keeps in-frame clones and lacks some. The sample has about 20,000 clones, about four fifths seen once. Sequences were derived from CD4+ or CD8+ T cells sorted from blood, sampled in a trial of the OX40 agonist ivuxolimab. The receptors here all came from an adult with an advanced solid tumor such as melanoma, head and neck, liver or kidney cancer. Each CDR3 is given with its conserved first and last residue. The D gene is left open where the match is weak. Clone size is stated in some rows and not others, as once, few, many or a class when expanded.

v_gene	abundance	d_gene	j_gene	CDR3aa	CDR3nt
TRBV12-5	-	-	TRBJ2-7	CASGWDGSYEQYF	TGTGCTAGTGGATGGGACGGCTCCTACGAGCAGTACTTC
TRBV19	-	-	TRBJ1-1	CASTLGGITEAFF	TGTGCCAGTACCTTAGGGGGGATCACTGAAGCTTTCTTT
TRBV4-2	few	-	TRBJ1-1	CASSHFGGNEAFF	TGTGCCAGCAGCCATTTCGGGGGGAATGAAGCTTTCTTT
TRBV14	-	-	TRBJ2-7	CASSSRGSYEQYF	TGTGCCAGCAGCTCCAGAGGTTCCTACGAGCAGTACTTC
TRBV7-9	-	-	TRBJ2-4	CASSSEGGFQYF	TGTGCCAGCAGCTCCGAAGGGGGGTTTCAGTACTTC
TRBV9	-	TRBD1	TRBJ2-7	CASSGRDRYEQYF	TGTGCCAGCAGCGGCCGGGACAGGTACGAGCAGTACTTC
TRBV9	-	-	TRBJ1-2	CASSVTPDRSHYGYTF	TGTGCCAGCAGCGTAACCCCCGACAGGTCCCACTATGGCTACACCTTC
TRBV9	once	TRBD1	TRBJ1-5	CASSAGQGETQPQHF	TGTGCCAGCAGCGCTGGACAGGGGGAAACTCAGCCCCAGCATTTT
TRBV19	few	-	TRBJ1-3	CATSGFSGNTIYF	TGTGCCACCTCCGGGTTCTCTGGAAACACCATATATTTT
TRBV11-2	-	-	TRBJ2-7	CASSPTPGAEQYF	TGTGCCAGCAGCCCGACCCCGGGGGCCGAGCAGTACTTC
TRBV7-3	-	TRBD2	TRBJ2-7	CASSLDLLAGEDEQYF	TGTGCCAGCAGCTTAGATCTACTAGCGGGAGAGGACGAGCAGTACTTC
TRBV28	-	-	TRBJ2-1	CASSIQGGSYNEQFF	TGTGCCAGCAGTATACAGGGTGGGTCCTACAATGAGCAGTTCTTC
TRBV7-3	-	-	TRBJ2-7	CASSPRFGGDYEQYF	TGTGCCAGCAGCCCTCGGTTTGGGGGCGACTACGAGCAGTACTTC
TRBV7-9	-	-	TRBJ2-5	CASSRDQRDQETQYF	TGTGCCAGCAGCCGGGACCAGCGCGATCAAGAGACCCAGTACTTC
TRBV14	once	-	TRBJ1-6	CASSQDKYYNSPLHF	TGTGCCAGCAGCCAAGATAAGTACTATAATTCACCCCTCCACTTT
TRBV4-2	once	-	TRBJ2-5	CASSQEVPRETQYF	TGTGCCAGCAGCCAAGAGGTCCCCAGGGAGACCCAGTACTTC
TRBV6-4	once	-	TRBJ2-2	CASSYSGGELFF	TGTGCCAGCAGTTACTCTGGCGGGGAGCTGTTTTTT
TRBV6-5	-	TRBD2	TRBJ2-1	CASSYQRGVNEQFF	TGTGCCAGCAGTTACCAGCGGGGGGTCAATGAGCAGTTCTTC
TRBV5-5	-	TRBD1	TRBJ1-2	CASSLWDRGHDNYGYTF	TGTGCCAGCAGCTTGTGGGACAGGGGGCATGATAACTATGGCTACACCTTC
TRBV28	-	-	TRBJ2-5	CASLPAYQETQYF	TGTGCCAGCCTGCCGGCGTACCAAGAGACCCAGTACTTC
TRBV19	-	TRBD1	TRBJ1-1	CASSYRGGNTEAFF	TGTGCCAGTAGTTACAGGGGGGGAAACACTGAAGCTTTCTTT
TRBV2	-	TRBD1	TRBJ2-7	CASSTQGQGDYEQYF	TGTGCCAGCAGCACCCAGGGACAGGGGGACTACGAGCAGTACTTC